Following are 9 T cell receptor beta chains from one sample sequenced in a study of OX40 agonist ivuxolimab in advanced cancers. The assay was immunoSEQ multiplex PCR, and TCRdb's table has in-frame clones only and misses some. The data show approximately 64,000 clones, around 83% seen once. The sample consisted of CD4+ or CD8+ T cells sorted from blood, taken in a trial of the OX40 agonist ivuxolimab. The receptors were sampled from an adult with an advanced solid tumor such as melanoma, head and neck, liver or kidney cancer.

The gene calls are TRBV11-2 and TRBJ1-4; D ambiguous. The V end lost 2 bases, the J end lost 0 bases, and 7 bases lay between the germline ends. From germline, CDR1 is SGHAT and CDR2 FQNNGV. There are 15 residues in the CDR3. The DNA of the CDR3 is TGTGCCAGCAGCTTAAGGGTAGCAACTAATGAAAAACTGTTTTTT. Its translation: CASSLRVATNEKLFF.

This chain connects TRBV2 to TRBJ2-5; D is undetermined. Trimming pared 0 bases from V and 4 bases from J, leaving 3 bases between. The CDR3 is 12 residues long. Per the germline V gene, CDR1 is SNHLY and CDR2 is FYNNEI. In nucleotides, the CDR3 is TGTGCCAGCAGTGAAGCTCGAGAGACCCAGTACTTC. It yields the protein CASSEARETQYF. Full variable domain (missing parts from reference TRBV2 and TRBJ2-5): EPEVTQTPSHQVTQMGQEVILRCVPISNHLYFYWYRQILGQKVEFLVSFYNNEISEKSEIFDDQFSVERPDGSNFTLKIRSTKLEDSAMYFCASSEARETQYFGPGTRLLVL.

The rearrangement uses TRBV5-1 and TRBJ1-1, with 8 positions matching TRBD1. Germline loops: CDR1 SGHRS, CDR2 YFSETQ. The junction had 7 bases not matched to a gene; V was cut back by 4 bases and J by 11 bases. The CDR3 runs to 12 residues. The CDR3 here is CASSAPGTGAFF. CDR3 in DNA: TGCGCCAGCAGCGCCCCCGGGACAGGTGCTTTCTTT.

The chain has TRBV5-1 and TRBJ2-7, with D perhaps matching TRBD2 (7 bases). The CDR3 contains 13 residues. Germline V gives CDR1 SGHRS, CDR2 YFSETQ. V was clipped by 4 bases and J by 6 bases, with 14 bases between them. This CDR3 reads CASSPGGHGEQYF. The CDR3 nucleotides are TGCGCCAGCAGCCCCGGGGGGCATGGCGAGCAGTACTTC.

This clone was counted a single time. V usage is TRBV7-3 and J usage is TRBJ2-3, with D unresolved. Germline V CDR1 and CDR2: SGHTA, FQGTGA. V was cut by 2 bases and J by 8 bases, with 8 bases left in between. The CDR3 spans 12 residues. The CDR3 loop is CASSLGLSTQYF. Here the CDR3 DNA reads TGTGCCAGCAGCTTAGGCTTGAGTACGCAGTATTTT.

This chain joins TRBV7-9 and TRBJ2-7; no reliable D call. Germline V gives CDR1 SEHNR, CDR2 FQNEAQ (reference sequence). The V and J ends lost 5 bases and 3 bases respectively, with 8 bases between them. This CDR3 comprises 12 residues. Here the CDR3 reads CASSPSNYEQYF. Written as DNA, the CDR3 is TGTGCCAGCAGCCCGTCTAACTACGAGCAGTACTTC.

Comments on this clone: The sample contains more than one DNA sequence encoding this CDR3. Here the CDR3 reads CASRERLGATGNTIYF. DNA for the CDR3: TGTGCCAGCAGGGAGAGACTTGGAGCTACTGGAAACACCATATATTTT. The chain is built from TRBV2 and TRBJ1-3; D not resolved. The ends were cut back, 6 bases at V and 2 bases at J, with 17 bases in the middle. The CDR3 has 16 amino acids. Per the germline V gene, CDR1 is SNHLY and CDR2 is FYNNEI.

This clone was counted only a few times. This rearrangement joins TRBV6-6 to TRBJ2-7; TRBD1 agrees at 7 bases. The CDR3 loop spans 14 amino acids. V dropped 3 bases and J dropped 1; count of bases not matched to a gene: 3. Germline loops: CDR1 MNHNY, CDR2 SVGAGI (reference sequence). CDR3 sequence: CASSYNRGSYEQYF. The CDR3 DNA reads as TGTGCCAGCAGTTATAACAGGGGTTCCTACGAGCAGTACTTC.

The rearrangement uses TRBV23-1 and TRBJ2-7; TRBD2 is a possible D gene (5 bases). TRBV23-1 is an ORF, with its function uncertain. This CDR3 has 13 residues. Trimming left V 10 bases short and J 3 bases short, with 16 bases between. The CDR3 region has the DNA TGCGCCACCCCCGCGGGTCCGGACTACGAGCAGTACTTC. It is translated as CATPAGPDYEQYF.